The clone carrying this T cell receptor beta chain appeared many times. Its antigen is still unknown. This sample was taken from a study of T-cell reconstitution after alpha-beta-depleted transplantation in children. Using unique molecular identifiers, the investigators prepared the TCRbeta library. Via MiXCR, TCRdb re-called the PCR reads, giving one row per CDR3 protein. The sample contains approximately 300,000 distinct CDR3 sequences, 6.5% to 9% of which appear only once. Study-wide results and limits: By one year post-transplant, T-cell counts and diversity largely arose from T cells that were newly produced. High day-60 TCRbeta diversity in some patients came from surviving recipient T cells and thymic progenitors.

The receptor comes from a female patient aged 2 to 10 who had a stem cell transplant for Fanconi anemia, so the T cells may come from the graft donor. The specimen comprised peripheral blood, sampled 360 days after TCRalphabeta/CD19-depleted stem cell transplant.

The CDR3: CSAERLAGGRYEQYF. The CDR3 DNA reads TGCAGTGCTGAAAGACTAGCGGGGGGAAGGTACGAGCAGTACTTC. The V and J genes are TRBV20-1 and TRBJ2-7; 13 bases agree with TRBD2. Trimming took 5 bases from V and 4 from J; bases not matched to a gene: 8. The CDR3 runs to 15 residues. Germline CDR1 reads DFQATT; CDR2 reads SNEGSKA (reference sequence).